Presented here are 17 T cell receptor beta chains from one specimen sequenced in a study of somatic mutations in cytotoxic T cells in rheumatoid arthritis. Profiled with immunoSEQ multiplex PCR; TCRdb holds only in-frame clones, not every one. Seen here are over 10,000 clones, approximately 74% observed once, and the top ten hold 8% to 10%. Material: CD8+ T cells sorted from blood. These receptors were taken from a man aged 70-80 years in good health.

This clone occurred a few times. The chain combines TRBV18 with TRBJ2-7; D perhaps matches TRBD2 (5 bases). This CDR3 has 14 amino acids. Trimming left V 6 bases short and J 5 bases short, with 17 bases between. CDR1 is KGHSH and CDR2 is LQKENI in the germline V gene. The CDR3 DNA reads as TGTGCCAGCTCTCCCGGCGTAGCGAGGAACGAGCAGTACTTC. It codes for CASSPGVARNEQYF.

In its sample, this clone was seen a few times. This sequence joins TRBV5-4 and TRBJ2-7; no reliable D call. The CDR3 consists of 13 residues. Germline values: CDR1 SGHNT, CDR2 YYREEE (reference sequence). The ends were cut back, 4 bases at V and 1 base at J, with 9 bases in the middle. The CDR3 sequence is CASSHDRSYEQYF. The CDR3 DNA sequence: TGTGCCAGCAGCCACGACCGATCCTACGAGCAGTACTTC.

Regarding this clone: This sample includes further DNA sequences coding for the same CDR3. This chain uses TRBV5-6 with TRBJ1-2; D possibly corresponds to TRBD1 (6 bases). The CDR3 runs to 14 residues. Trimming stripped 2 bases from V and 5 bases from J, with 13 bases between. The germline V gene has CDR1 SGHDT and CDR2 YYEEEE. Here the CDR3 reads CASSFQGGGYGYTF. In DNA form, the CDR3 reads TGTGCCAGCAGCTTCCAGGGAGGGGGGTATGGCTACACCTTC.

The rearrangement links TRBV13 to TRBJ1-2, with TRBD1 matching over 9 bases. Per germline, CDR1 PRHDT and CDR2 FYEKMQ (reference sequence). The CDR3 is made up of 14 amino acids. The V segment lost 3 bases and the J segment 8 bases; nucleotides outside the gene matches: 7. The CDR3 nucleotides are TGTGCCAGCAGCTTGATACAGGGGGCTGCCGGCTACACCTTC. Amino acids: CASSLIQGAAGYTF.

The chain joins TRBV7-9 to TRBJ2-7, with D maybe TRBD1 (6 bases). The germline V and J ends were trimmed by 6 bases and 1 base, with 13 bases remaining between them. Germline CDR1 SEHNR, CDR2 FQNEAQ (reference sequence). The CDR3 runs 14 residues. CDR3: CASSPRDISYEQYF. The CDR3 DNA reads TGTGCCAGCAGTCCCAGGGACATTTCCTACGAGCAGTACTTC. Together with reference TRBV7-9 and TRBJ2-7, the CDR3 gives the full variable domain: DTGVSQNPRHKITKRGQNVTFRCDPISEHNRLYWYRQTLGQGPEFLTYFQNEAQLEKSRLLSDRFSAERPKGSFSTLEIQRTEQGDSAMYLCASSPRDISYEQYFGPGTRLTVT.

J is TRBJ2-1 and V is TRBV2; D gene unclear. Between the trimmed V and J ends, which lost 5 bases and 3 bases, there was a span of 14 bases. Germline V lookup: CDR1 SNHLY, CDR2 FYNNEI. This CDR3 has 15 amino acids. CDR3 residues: CASSITASNYNEQFF. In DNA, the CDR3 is TGTGCCAGCAGTATAACAGCGAGCAACTACAATGAGCAGTTCTTC. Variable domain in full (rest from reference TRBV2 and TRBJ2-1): EPEVTQTPSHQVTQMGQEVILRCVPISNHLYFYWYRQILGQKVEFLVSFYNNEISEKSEIFDDQFSVERPDGSNFTLKIRSTKLEDSAMYFCASSITASNYNEQFFGPGTRLTVL.

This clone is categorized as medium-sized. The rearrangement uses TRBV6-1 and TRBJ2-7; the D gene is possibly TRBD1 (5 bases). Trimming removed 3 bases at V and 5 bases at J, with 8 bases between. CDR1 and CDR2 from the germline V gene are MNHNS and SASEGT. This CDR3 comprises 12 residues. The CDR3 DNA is TGTGCCAGCAGTGATCCAGGGAACGAGCAGTACTTC. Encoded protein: CASSDPGNEQYF.

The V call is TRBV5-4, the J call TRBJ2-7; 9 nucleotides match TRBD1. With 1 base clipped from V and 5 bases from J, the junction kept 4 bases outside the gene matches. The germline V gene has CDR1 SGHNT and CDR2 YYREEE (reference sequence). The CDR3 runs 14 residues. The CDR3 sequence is CASSLTGGGDEQYF. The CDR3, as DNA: TGTGCCAGCAGCTTGACAGGGGGCGGCGACGAGCAGTACTTC.

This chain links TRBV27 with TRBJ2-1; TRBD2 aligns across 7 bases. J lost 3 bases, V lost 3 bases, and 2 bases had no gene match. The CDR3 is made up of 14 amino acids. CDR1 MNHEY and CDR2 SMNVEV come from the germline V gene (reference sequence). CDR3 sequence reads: CASSFGLVYNEQFF. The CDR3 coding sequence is TGTGCCAGCAGTTTTGGACTAGTCTACAATGAGCAGTTCTTC.

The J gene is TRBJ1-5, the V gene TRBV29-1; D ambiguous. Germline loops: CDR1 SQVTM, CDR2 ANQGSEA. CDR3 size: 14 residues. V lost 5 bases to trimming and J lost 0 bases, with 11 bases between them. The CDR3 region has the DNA TGCAGCGTTTTGGAGGGTCCTAGCAATCAGCCCCAGCATTTT. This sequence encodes CSVLEGPSNQPQHF.

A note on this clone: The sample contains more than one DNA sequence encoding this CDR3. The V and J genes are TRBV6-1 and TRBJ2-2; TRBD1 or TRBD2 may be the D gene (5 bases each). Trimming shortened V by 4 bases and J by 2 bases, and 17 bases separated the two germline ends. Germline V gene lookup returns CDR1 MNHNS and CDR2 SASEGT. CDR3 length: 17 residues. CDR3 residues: CASSGGEGPANTGELFF. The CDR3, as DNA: TGTGCCAGCAGTGGCGGAGAGGGGCCTGCAAACACCGGGGAGCTGTTTTTT.

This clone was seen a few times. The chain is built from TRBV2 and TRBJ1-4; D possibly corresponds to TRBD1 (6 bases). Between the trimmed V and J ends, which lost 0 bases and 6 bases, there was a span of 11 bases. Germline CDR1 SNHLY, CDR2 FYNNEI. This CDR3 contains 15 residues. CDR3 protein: CASSEAGRGDEKLFF. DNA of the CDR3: TGTGCCAGCAGTGAAGCGGGCAGGGGCGATGAAAAACTGTTTTTT.

CDR3 sequence (DNA): TGTGCCAGCAGTTACTCCGGACTTCGTGGCGAGCAGTACTTC. Translated: CASSYSGLRGEQYF. This sequence joins TRBV6-5 and TRBJ2-7; a possible D gene is TRBD2 (5 bases). With 0 bases removed from V and 6 bases from J, the gap between germline ends came to 12 bases. From germline, CDR1 is MNHEY and CDR2 SVGAGI. CDR3 size: 14 residues.

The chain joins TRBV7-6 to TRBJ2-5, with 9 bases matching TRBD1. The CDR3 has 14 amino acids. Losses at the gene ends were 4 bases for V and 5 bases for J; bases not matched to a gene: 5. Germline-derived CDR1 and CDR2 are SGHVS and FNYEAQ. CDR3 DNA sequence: TGTGCCAGCAGCTCCCGGGACAGGGTGGAGACCCAGTACTTC. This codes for CASSSRDRVETQYF. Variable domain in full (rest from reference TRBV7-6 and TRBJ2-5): GAGVSQSPRYKVTKRGQDVALRCDPISGHVSLYWYRQALGQGPEFLTYFNYEAQQDKSGLPNDRFSAERPEGSISTLTIQRTEQRDSAMYRCASSSRDRVETQYFGPGTRLLVL.

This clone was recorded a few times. CDR3 residues: CSVEGDGQVGNTEAFF. CDR3 nucleotides: TGCAGCGTTGAGGGAGACGGACAGGTAGGGAACACTGAAGCTTTCTTT. The V call is TRBV29-1, the J call TRBJ1-1; 7 bases line up with TRBD1. Germline V gene data show CDR1 as SQVTM and CDR2 as ANQGSEA. With 3 bases clipped from V and 1 base from J, the junction kept 11 bases outside the gene matches. The CDR3 runs 16 residues. Full variable domain (missing parts from reference TRBV29-1 and TRBJ1-1): SAVISQKPSRDICQRGTSLTIQCQVDSQVTMMFWYRQQPGQSLTLIATANQGSEATYESGFVIDKFPISRPNLTFSTLTVSNMSPEDSSIYLCSVEGDGQVGNTEAFFGQGTRLTVV.

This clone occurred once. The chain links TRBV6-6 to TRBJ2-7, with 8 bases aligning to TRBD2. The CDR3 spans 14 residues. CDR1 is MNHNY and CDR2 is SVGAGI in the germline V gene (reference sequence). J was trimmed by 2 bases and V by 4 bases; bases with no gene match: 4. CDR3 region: CASSSAGRAYEQYF. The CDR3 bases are TGTGCCAGCAGTTCGGCCGGGAGGGCCTACGAGCAGTACTTC.

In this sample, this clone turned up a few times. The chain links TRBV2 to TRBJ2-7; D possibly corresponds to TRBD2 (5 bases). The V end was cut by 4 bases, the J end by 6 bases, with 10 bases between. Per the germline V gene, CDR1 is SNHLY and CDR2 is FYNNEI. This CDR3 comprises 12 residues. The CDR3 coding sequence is TGTGCCAGCAGTGGATCGGAGGTCGAGCAGTACTTC. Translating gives CASSGSEVEQYF.